This T cell receptor (beta chain) was found in a study of blood T cell repertoires in COVID-19. Whole-study context: Material from acute and convalescent COVID-19 was sourced from the United States, Italy and Spain.

In terms of age and location, participants ranged from roughly 18 to 95 years and lived in under 30 US areas. The CDR3 runs 12 residues. Germline-derived CDR1 and CDR2 are MNHEY and SMNVEV (reference sequence). The germline V and J ends were trimmed by 8 bases and 4 bases, with 11 bases remaining between them. Authors' methods: Amplified reference gene primers provided the basis for estimating nucleated cell counts. Produced via immunoSEQ multiplex PCR; TCRdb's table is partial and in-frame only. V and J calls and clone size are those listed in that table; D and trimming were worked out from the DNA. The sample records 310,000 or so clones, 80% to 90% being singletons. This clone was counted once.

Sequencing used PBMCs or T cells enriched from blood (not recorded which). The gene calls are TRBV27 and TRBJ2-5; no reliable D call. The clonotype comes from a woman under 30 who had recovered from COVID-19. CDR3 protein: CASPPPRETQYF. As DNA, the CDR3 is TGTGCCAGCCCCCCCCCGAGAGAGACCCAGTACTTC.